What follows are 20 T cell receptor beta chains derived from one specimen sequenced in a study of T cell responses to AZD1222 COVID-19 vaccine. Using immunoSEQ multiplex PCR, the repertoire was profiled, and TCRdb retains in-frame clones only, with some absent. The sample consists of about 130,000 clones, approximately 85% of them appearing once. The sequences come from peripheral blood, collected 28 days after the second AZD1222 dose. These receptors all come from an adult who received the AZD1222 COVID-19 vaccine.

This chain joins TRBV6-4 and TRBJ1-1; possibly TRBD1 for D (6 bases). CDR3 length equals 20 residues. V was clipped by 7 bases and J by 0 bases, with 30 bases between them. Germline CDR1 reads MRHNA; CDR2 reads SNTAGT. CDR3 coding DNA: TGTGCCAGCACCCAAACCCCGTACAGGGATCCCAGATTAATGAACACTGAAGCTTTCTTT. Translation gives CASTQTPYRDPRLMNTEAFF.

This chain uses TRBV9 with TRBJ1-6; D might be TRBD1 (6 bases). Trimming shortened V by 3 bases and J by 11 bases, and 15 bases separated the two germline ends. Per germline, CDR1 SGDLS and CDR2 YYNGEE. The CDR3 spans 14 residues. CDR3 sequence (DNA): TGTGCCAGCAGCGCACAGGGTGGGGATCCACCCCTCCACTTT. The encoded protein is CASSAQGGDPPLHF.

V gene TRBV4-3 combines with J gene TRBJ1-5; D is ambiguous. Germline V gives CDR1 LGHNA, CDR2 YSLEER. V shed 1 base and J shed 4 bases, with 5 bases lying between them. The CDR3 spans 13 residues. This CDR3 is CASSQGHNQPQHF. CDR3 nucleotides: TGCGCCAGCAGCCAAGGGCATAATCAGCCCCAGCATTTT.

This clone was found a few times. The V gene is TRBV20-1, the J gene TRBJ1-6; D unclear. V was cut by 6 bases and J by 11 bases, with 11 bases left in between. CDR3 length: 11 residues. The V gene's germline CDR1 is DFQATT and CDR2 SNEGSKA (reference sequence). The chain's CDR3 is CSAPGSAPLHF. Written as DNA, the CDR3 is TGCAGTGCCCCGGGGTCTGCACCCCTCCACTTT.

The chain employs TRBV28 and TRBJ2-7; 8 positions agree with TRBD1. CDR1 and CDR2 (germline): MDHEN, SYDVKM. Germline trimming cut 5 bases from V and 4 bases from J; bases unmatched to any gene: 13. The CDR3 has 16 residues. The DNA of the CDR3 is TGTGCCAGCAGTCCACCAGGGGGCGGCCCGGGGTACGAGCAGTACTTC. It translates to CASSPPGGGPGYEQYF.

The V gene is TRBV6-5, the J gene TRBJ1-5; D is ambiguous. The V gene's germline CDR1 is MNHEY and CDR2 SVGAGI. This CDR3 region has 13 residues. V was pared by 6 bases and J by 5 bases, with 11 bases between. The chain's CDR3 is CASRKERDQPQHF. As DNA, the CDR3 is TGTGCCAGCAGAAAAGAACGGGATCAGCCCCAGCATTTT.

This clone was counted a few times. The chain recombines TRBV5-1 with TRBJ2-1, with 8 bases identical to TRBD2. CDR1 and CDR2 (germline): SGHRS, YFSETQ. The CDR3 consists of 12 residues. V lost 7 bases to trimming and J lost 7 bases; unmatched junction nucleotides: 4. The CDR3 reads CASGAGGNEQFF. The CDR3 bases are TGCGCCAGCGGTGCGGGGGGTAATGAGCAGTTCTTC.

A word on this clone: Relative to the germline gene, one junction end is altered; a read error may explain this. CDR3 sequence: CASRLDRGQRSGNTIYF. CDR3 in DNA: TGTGCCAGCAGGTTAGATAGGGGGCAGAGGAGTGGAAACACCATATATTTT. This chain connects TRBV7-8 to TRBJ1-3, with 7 bases matching TRBD1. The CDR3 is 17 residues long. CDR1 is SGHVS, CDR2 FQNEAQ, per germline.

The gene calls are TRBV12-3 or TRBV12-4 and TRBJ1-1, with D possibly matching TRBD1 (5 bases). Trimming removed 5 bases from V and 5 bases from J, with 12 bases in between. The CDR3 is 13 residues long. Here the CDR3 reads CASSPDRKTEAFF. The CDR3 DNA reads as TGTGCCAGCAGTCCAGACAGAAAGACTGAAGCTTTCTTT.

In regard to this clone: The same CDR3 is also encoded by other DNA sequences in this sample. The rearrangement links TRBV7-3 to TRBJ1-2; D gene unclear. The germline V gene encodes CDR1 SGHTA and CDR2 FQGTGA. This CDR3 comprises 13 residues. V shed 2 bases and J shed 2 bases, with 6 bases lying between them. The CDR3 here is CASSLGENYGYTF. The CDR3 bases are TGTGCCAGCAGCTTAGGAGAGAACTATGGCTACACCTTC.

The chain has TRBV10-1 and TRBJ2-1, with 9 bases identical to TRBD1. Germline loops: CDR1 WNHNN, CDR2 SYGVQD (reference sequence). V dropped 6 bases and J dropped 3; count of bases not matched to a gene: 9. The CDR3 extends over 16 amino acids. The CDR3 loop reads CASSLRQGEGYNEQFF. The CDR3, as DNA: TGCGCCAGCAGCCTCAGACAGGGGGAGGGCTACAATGAGCAGTTCTTC.

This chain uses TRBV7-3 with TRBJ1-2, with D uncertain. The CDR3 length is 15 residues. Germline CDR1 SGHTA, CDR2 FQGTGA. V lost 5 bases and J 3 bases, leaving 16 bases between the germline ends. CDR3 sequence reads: CASSPRGGPDYGYTF. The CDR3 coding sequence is TGTGCCAGCAGCCCAAGAGGAGGGCCGGACTATGGCTACACCTTC. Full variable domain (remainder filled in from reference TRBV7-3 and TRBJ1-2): GAGVSQTPSNKVTEKGKYVELRCDPISGHTALYWYRQSLGQGPEFLIYFQGTGAADDSGLPNDRFFAVRPEGSVSTLKIQRTERGDSAVYLCASSPRGGPDYGYTFGSGTRLTVV.

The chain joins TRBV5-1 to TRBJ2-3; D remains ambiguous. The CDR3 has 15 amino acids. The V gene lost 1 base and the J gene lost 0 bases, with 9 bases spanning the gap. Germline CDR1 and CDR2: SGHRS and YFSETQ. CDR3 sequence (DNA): TGCGCCAGCAGCTTGCTTGCTGTGAGCACAGATACGCAGTATTTT. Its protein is CASSLLAVSTDTQYF.

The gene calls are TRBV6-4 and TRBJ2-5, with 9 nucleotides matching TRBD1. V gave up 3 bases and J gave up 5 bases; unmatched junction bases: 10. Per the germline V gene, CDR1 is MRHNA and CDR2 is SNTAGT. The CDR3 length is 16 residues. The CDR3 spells CASSDFWGQGLETQYF. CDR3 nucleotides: TGTGCCAGCAGTGATTTTTGGGGACAGGGACTGGAGACCCAGTACTTC.

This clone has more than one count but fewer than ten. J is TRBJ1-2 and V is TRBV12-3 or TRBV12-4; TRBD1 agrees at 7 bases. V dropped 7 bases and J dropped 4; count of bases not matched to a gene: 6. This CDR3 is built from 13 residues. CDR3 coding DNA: TGTGCCAGCACCGGGGACAGACCCTATGGCTACACCTTC. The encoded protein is CASTGDRPYGYTF.

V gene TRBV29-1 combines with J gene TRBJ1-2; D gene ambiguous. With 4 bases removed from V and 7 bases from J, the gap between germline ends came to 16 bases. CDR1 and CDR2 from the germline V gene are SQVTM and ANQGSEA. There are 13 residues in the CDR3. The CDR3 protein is CSVGQSGGIGYTF. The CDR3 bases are TGCAGCGTTGGGCAGAGTGGTGGCATTGGCTACACCTTC.

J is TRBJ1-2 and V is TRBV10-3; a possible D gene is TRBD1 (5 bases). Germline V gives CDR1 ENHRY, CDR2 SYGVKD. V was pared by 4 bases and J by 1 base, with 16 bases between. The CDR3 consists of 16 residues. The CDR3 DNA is TGTGCCATCAGTGTGAGCGGGGCAGGGCGTAACTATGGCTACACCTTC. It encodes CAISVSGAGRNYGYTF.

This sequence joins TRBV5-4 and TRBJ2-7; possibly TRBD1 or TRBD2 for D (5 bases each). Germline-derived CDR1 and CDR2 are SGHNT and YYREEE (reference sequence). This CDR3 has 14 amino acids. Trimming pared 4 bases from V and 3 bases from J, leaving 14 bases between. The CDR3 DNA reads TGTGCCAGCAGCGGCCCGGGACCGAGCTACGAGCAGTACTTC. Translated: CASSGPGPSYEQYF.

Here the CDR3 DNA reads TGTGCCAGCAGCTACGGACAGGGCCAAGAAAAACTGTTTTTT. Translation gives CASSYGQGQEKLFF. This rearrangement joins TRBV5-4 to TRBJ1-4; 8 bases are a match to TRBD1. CDR1 is SGHNT, CDR2 YYREEE, per germline (reference sequence). V shed 3 bases and J 8 bases; nucleotides not matched to a gene: 6. This CDR3 has 14 amino acids.

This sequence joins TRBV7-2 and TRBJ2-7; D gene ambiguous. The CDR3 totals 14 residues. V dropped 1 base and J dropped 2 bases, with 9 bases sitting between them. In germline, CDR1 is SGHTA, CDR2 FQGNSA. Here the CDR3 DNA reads TGTGCCAGCAGCTTAGATGCAGCCGCCTACGAGCAGTACTTC. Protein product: CASSLDAAAYEQYF.